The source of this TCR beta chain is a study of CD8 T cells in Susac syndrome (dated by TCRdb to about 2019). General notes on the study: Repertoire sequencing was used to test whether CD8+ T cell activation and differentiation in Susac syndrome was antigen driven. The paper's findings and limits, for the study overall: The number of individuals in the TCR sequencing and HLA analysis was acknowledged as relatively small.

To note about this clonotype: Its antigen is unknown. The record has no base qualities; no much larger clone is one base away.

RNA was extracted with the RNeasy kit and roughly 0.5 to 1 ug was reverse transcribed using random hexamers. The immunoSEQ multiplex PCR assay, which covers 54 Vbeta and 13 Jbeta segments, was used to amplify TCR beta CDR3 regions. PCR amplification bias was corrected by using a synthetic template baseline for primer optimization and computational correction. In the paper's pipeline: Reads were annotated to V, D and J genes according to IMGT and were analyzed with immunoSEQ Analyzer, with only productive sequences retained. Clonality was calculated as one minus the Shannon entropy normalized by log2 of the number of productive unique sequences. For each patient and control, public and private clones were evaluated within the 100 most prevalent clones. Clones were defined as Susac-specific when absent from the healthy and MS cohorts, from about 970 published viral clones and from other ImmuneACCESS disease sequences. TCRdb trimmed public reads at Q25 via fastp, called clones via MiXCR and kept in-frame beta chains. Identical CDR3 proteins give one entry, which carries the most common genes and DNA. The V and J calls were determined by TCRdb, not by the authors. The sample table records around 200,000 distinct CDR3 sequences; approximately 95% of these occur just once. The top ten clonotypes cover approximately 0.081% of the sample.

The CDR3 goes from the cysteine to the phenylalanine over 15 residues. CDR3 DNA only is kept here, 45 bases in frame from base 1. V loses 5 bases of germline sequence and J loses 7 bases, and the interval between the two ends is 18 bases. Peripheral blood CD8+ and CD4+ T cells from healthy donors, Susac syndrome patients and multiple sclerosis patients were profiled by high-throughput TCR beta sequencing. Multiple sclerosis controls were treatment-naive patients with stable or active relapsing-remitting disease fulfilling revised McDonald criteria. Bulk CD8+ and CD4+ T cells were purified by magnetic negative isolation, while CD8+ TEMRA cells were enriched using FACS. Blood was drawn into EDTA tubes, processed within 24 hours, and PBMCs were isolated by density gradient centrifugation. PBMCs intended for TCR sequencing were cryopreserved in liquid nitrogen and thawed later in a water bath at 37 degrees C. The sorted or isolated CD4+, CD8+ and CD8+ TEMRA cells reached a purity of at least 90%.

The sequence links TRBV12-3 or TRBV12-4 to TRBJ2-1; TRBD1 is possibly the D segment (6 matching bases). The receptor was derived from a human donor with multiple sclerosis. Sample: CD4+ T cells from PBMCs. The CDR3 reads CASSLNRDPRNEQFF. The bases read TGTGCCAGCAGTCTGAACAGGGACCCTAGGAATGAGCAGTTCTTC.